This T cell receptor (beta chain) comes out of a study of CD8 T cell repertoires and HIV-1 epitope variants. Study-wide context: Epitopes were three Gag families plus Nef HW9 and YT9.

In this sample, this clone turned up a few times. Antigen specificity is unknown. The study's findings and limits: Five or six clonotypes recognized Nef KF9, one HW9, none TAALDMSHF.

TCR beta CDR3 was sequenced at survey depth on immunoSEQ. Sequencing was performed with immunoSEQ multiplex PCR; in TCRdb, only in-frame clones are kept and a portion is missing. Among some 87,000 clones listed, roughly four fifths were seen once. This clonotype was obtained from a male donor with HIV. Sequenced sample: uncultured baseline CD8+ T cells from peripheral blood mononuclear cells (PBMCs).

This CDR3 is CASSWEGKQGPEAFF. For the CDR3, the DNA is TGTGCCAGCAGCTGGGAGGGGAAACAGGGGCCCGAAGCTTTCTTT. This chain connects TRBV7-8 to TRBJ1-1; 7 bases are shared with TRBD1. The CDR3 has 15 residues. Germline CDR1 reads SGHVS; CDR2 reads FQNEAQ. The V and J ends lost 4 bases and 8 bases, in that order; junction bases with no gene match: 13.